This T cell receptor (beta chain) was recorded in a study of blood T cell repertoires in COVID-19. Study information: The United States, Italy and Spain provided the acute and convalescent COVID-19 samples.

The CDR3 is made up of 12 amino acids. V lost 5 bases, J lost 5 bases, and 10 bases lay in between. Germline V gene sequence: CDR1 SGHRS, CDR2 YFSETQ. In the study's own analysis: How many nucleated cells were present was estimated from reference gene primer amplification. Assay used: immunoSEQ multiplex PCR; TCRdb lists only in-frame clones, some missing. V and J calls and clone size are given by that table; D and trimming were obtained from the DNA. Of some 150,000 clones listed, around 84% are singletons. The source is a man aged 35 to 55 with acute or convalescent COVID-19. The sequenced sample was peripheral blood. This chain joins TRBV5-1 and TRBJ1-2, with a possible D match to TRBD1 (5 bases). CDR3 bases: TGCGCCAGCAGTGGGGACTTATATGGCTACACCTTC. Its translation: CASSGDLYGYTF.